This paragraph covers one TCR beta chain sequence. This specimen belongs to a study of T cell changes during pregnancy in multiple sclerosis. CDR3 length equals 15 residues. CDR1 is SGHTA, CDR2 FQGTGA, per germline. J was trimmed by 5 bases and V by 2 bases; bases with no gene match: 6. Method: immunoSEQ multiplex PCR; TCRdb's copy keeps in-frame clones and lacks some. The data contain 65,000 to 90,000 clones, 80% to 95% of them singletons. This chain joins TRBV7-3 and TRBJ2-5; 9 nucleotides agree with TRBD1. This clonotype was sampled from a female donor with multiple sclerosis, enrolled in a pregnancy study. The sample was peripheral blood, taken before pregnancy. CDR3 bases: TGTGCCAGCAGCTTAGGACAGGGGAGCGGGGAGACCCAGTACTTC. Its protein product is CASSLGQGSGETQYF.